Listed below are T cell receptor beta chains from one sample, sequenced in a study of cytomegalovirus exposure and HLA in healthy donors. Assay: immunoSEQ multiplex PCR; the TCRdb copy retains only in-frame clones and omits some. This repertoire shows around 140,000 clones, 85% to 90% found once; its top ten account for 7.5% to 9%. Sample: PBMCs. Receptors originate from a man in his late teens or twenties in good health and CMV-seropositive. Both conserved end residues are part of each CDR3. Each record gives: V gene, J gene, CDR3 protein.

v_call: TRBV14
j_call: TRBJ2-7
cdr3_aa: CASSLDYPPSEQYF

v_call: TRBV18
j_call: TRBJ2-3
cdr3_aa: CASSPPSTDTQYF

v_call: TRBV9
j_call: TRBJ2-2
cdr3_aa: CASSAAFSGELFF

v_call: TRBV9
j_call: TRBJ2-1
cdr3_aa: CASSPGSSYNEQFF

v_call: TRBV11-3
j_call: TRBJ1-4
cdr3_aa: CASSPRDRDEKLFF

v_call: TRBV6-1
j_call: TRBJ2-7
cdr3_aa: CASSDASGASYEQYF

v_call: TRBV27
j_call: TRBJ2-7
cdr3_aa: CASSIGLAGGPGNEQYF

v_call: TRBV10-2
j_call: TRBJ2-1
cdr3_aa: CASRPGLAGGHEQFF

v_call: TRBV6-5
j_call: TRBJ1-3
cdr3_aa: CASKVTQISGNTIYF

v_call: TRBV5-1
j_call: TRBJ2-7
cdr3_aa: CASSFDAFYEQYF

v_call: TRBV27
j_call: TRBJ2-5
cdr3_aa: CASSPQGVQETQYF

v_call: TRBV6-4
j_call: TRBJ2-2
cdr3_aa: CASSSDRVAGELFF

v_call: TRBV15
j_call: TRBJ2-7
cdr3_aa: CATSRDTAYEQYF